These T cell receptor beta chains were read from a single sample in a study of blood T cell repertoires in COVID-19. Repertoires were generated with immunoSEQ multiplex PCR, while TCRdb's copy carries only in-frame clones and drops some. The sample records about 57,000 clones, about nine tenths being singletons. The sequenced sample was peripheral blood. The receptor set was obtained from a woman older than 75 with COVID-19, enrolled during active disease. Each CDR3 is given with its conserved first and last residue.

TRBJ1-1,TRBV5-1,CASSSQPTGNTEAFF
TRBJ2-2,TRBV7-6,CASGSALNTGELFF
TRBJ2-7,TRBV30,CAWSRAGAFSYEQYF
TRBJ2-7,TRBV4-2,CASSQEGTSGGFEQYF
TRBJ2-5,TRBV3-1/TRBV3-2,CASSPSGGETQYF
TRBJ1-1,TRBV5-1,CASSLATGSEAFF
TRBJ1-1,TRBV6-5,CASSYQTANTEAFF
TRBJ2-2,TRBV19,CASEKRGSSNTGELFF
TRBJ1-5,TRBV7-2,CASSSGQNQPQHF
TRBJ2-3,TRBV4-1,CASSQGGTSTDTQYF
TRBJ1-4,TRBV6-5,CASSYSQGNNEKLFF
TRBJ2-1,TRBV11-2,CASSLEGRGGRNEQFF
TRBJ1-3,TRBV10-3,CAISAWQGEGNTIYF
TRBJ2-7,TRBV7-3,CASSLEEGSHEQYF
TRBJ1-1,TRBV23-1,CASSQGTGVVGTEAFF
TRBJ1-2,TRBV19,CASSIGPGLDGYTF
TRBJ1-3,TRBV6-1,CASSEQGGNTIYF
TRBJ1-5,TRBV30,CAWSEQGRGNQPQHF
TRBJ1-1,TRBV9,CASSVDLRQNTEAFF
TRBJ1-1,TRBV10-3,CAISETDTEAFF
TRBJ1-1,TRBV9,CASSAGQGVNTEAFF
TRBJ1-1,TRBV7-2,CASSWGQGFSEAFF
TRBJ2-7,TRBV5-4,CASSLGPNEQYF
TRBJ1-2,TRBV9,CASSGTGPNYGYTF
TRBJ2-1,TRBV24-1,CATSYNNEQFF
TRBJ1-1,TRBV5-1,CASSLVAGNTEAFF
TRBJ1-1,TRBV12-3/TRBV12-4,CASSLMSTEAFF
TRBJ1-4,TRBV6-5,CASKTDRDAEKLFF
TRBJ1-5,TRBV12-3/TRBV12-4,CASTTNNQPQHF
TRBJ1-1,TRBV7-3,CASSFGKNTEAFF
TRBJ1-1,TRBV5-1,CASSFSQGTTEAFF
TRBJ1-3,TRBV21-1,CASSKGAGQGTSSGSGNTIYF
TRBJ1-2,TRBV4-1,CASSQGPGNNYGYTF
TRBJ2-1,TRBV20-1,CSASAGMSQLQFF
TRBJ2-7,TRBV5-3,CARRTGTGPHEQYF
TRBJ2-3,TRBV19,CASSITSGGVSSTDTQYF
TRBJ2-7,TRBV18,CASSPGGSSYEQYF
TRBJ1-3,TRBV10-3,CAISEVQGAGNTIYF
TRBJ2-1,TRBV13,CASSYRTVEQFF
TRBJ2-4,TRBV15,CATRDSNKNIQYF
TRBJ1-6,TRBV15,CATSRGGGADSPLHF
TRBJ2-7,TRBV9,CASSETGTSRDEQYF
TRBJ1-5,TRBV19,CARVDRWNQPQHF
TRBJ1-2,TRBV5-1,CASSGQGHGYTF
TRBJ1-1,TRBV5-1,CASSRVVMNTEAFF
TRBJ1-1,TRBV7-2,CASSLQGGKIEAFF
TRBJ1-6,TRBV27,CASSPRDRGFNSPLHF
TRBJ2-3,TRBV6-5,CASHRFYTDTQYF
TRBJ1-2,TRBV6-4,CASSREMGANYGYTF